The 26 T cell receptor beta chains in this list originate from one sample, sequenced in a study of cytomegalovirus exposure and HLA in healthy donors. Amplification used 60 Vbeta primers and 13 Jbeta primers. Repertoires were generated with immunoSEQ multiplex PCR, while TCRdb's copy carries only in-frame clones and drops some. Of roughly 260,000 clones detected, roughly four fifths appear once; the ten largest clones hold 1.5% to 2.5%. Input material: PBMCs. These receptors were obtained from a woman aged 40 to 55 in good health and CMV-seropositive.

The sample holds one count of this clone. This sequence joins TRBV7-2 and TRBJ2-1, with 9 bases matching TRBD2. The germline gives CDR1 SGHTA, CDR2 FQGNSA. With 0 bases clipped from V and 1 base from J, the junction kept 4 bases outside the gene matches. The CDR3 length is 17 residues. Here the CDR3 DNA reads TGTGCCAGCAGCTTAGCTAGCGGGAGTGCGTCCTACAATGAGCAGTTCTTC. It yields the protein CASSLASGSASYNEQFF.

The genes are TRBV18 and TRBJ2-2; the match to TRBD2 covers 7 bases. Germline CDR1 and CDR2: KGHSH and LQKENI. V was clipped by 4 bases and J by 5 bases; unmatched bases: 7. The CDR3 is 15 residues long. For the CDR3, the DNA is TGTGCCAGCTCACGAGCAAGCGGGAAGACCGGGGAGCTGTTTTTT. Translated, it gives CASSRASGKTGELFF.

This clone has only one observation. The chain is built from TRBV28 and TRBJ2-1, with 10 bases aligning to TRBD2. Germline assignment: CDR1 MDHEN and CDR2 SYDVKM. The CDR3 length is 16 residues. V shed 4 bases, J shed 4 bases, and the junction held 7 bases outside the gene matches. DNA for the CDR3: TGTGCCAGCAGTTCGTACAATAGCGGGAGGTACAATGAGCAGTTCTTC. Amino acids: CASSSYNSGRYNEQFF.

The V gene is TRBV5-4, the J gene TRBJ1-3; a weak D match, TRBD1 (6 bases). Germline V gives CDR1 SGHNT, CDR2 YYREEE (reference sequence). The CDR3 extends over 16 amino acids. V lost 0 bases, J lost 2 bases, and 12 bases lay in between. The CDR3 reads CASSLDPEGAGNTIYF. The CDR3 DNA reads TGTGCCAGCAGCTTGGACCCCGAGGGGGCTGGAAACACCATATATTTT.

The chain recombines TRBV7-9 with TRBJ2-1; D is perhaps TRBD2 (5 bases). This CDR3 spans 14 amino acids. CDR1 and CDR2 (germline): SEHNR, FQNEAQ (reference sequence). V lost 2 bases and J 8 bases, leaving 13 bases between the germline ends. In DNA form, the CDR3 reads TGTGCCAGCAGCTTAAAAGGGAGCGACCATGAGCAGTTCTTC. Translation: CASSLKGSDHEQFF.

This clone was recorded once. Written as DNA, the CDR3 is TGTGCCAGCAGTGGGGGGCTGAGTAGTGGCAATCAGCCCCAGCATTTT. Its protein product is CASSGGLSSGNQPQHF. V is TRBV6-1 and J is TRBJ1-5; D is possibly TRBD1 (6 bases). With 4 bases removed from V and 2 bases from J, the gap between germline ends came to 15 bases. Germline V gene sequence: CDR1 MNHNS, CDR2 SASEGT. This CDR3 comprises 16 residues.

The chain's CDR3 is CASSLGGRDQETQYF. The CDR3 DNA reads TGTGCCAGCAGCTTAGGAGGCAGGGACCAAGAGACCCAGTACTTC. J is TRBJ2-5 and V is TRBV11-2; TRBD1 might be the D (5 bases). Trimming took off 1 base at V and 0 bases at J, with 9 bases between the two ends. Germline V gene data show CDR1 as SGHAT and CDR2 as FQNNGV. This CDR3 has 15 amino acids.

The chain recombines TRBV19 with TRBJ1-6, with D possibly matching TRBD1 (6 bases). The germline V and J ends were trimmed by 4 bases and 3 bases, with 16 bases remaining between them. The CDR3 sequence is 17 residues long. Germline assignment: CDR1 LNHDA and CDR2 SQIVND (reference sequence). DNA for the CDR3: TGTGCCAGTAGTACCCTCCCCGGACAGCGCTATAATTCACCCCTCCACTTT. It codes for CASSTLPGQRYNSPLHF.

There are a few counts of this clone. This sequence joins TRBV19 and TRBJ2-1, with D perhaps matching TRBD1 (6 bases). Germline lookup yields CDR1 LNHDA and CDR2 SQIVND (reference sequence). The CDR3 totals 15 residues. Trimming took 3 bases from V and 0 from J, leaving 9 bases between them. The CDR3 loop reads CASSMQGSSYNEQFF. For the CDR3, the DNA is TGTGCCAGTAGTATGCAGGGGAGCTCCTACAATGAGCAGTTCTTC.

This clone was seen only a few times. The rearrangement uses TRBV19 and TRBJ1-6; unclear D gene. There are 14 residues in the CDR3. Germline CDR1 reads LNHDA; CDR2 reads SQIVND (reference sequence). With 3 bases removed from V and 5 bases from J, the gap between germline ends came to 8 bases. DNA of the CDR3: TGTGCCAGTAGTATGGCAAGAAATAATTCACCCCTCCACTTT. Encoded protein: CASSMARNNSPLHF.

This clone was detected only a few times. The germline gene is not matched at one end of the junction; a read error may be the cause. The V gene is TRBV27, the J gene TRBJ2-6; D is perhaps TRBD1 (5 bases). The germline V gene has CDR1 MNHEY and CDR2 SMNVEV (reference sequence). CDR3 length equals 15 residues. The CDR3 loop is CASLRWGSGANGLTF. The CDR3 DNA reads TGTGCCAGCTTACGTTGGGGTTCTGGGGCCAACGGCCTGACTTTC.

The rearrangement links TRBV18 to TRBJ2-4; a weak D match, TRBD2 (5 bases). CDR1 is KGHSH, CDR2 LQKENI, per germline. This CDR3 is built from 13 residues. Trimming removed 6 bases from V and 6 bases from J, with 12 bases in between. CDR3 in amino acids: CASSLSGANIQYF. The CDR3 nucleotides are TGTGCCAGCTCGCTCAGCGGAGCAAACATTCAGTACTTC. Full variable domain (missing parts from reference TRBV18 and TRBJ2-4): NAGVMQNPRHLVRRRGQEARLRCSPMKGHSHVYWYRQLPEEGLKFMVYLQKENIIDESGMPKERFSAEFPKEGPSILRIQQVVRGDSAAYFCASSLSGANIQYFGAGTRLSVL.

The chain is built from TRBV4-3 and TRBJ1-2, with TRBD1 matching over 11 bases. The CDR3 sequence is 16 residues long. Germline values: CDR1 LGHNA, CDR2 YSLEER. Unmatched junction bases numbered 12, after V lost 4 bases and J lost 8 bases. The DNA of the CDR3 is TGCGCCAGCAGCCCAGCCTTACCCGGGACAGGGGGGGGCTACACCTTC. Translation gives CASSPALPGTGGGYTF.

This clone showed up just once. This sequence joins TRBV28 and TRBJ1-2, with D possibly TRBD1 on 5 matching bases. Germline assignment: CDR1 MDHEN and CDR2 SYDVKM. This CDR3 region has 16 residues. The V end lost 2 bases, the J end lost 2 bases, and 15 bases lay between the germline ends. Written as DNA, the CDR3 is TGTGCCAGCAGTTTACCCACTGTCAGGGAAAACTATGGCTACACCTTC. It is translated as CASSLPTVRENYGYTF.

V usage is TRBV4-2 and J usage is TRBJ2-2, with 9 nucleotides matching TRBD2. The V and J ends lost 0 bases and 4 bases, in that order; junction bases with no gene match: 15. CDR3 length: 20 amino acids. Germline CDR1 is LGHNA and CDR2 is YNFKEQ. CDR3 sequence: CASSQDQGPSGASGTGELFF. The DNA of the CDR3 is TGTGCCAGCAGCCAAGATCAGGGTCCTAGCGGGGCGTCGGGCACCGGGGAGCTGTTTTTT.

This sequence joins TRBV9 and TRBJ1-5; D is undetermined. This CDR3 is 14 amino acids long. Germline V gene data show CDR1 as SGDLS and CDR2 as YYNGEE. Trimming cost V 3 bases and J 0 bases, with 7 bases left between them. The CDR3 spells CASSAQASNQPQHF. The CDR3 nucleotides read TGTGCCAGCAGCGCTCAGGCTAGCAATCAGCCCCAGCATTTT.

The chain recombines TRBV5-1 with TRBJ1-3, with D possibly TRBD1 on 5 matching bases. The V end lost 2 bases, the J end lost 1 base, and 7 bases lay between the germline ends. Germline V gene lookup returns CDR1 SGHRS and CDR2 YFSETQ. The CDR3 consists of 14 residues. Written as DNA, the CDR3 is TGCGCCAGCAGCTTCGGGGGGTCTGGAAACACCATATATTTT. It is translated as CASSFGGSGNTIYF.

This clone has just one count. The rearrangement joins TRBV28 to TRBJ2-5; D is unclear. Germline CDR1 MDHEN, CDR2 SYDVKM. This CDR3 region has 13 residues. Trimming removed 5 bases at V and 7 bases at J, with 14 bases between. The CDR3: CASSTLRPGTQYF. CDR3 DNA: TGTGCCAGCAGTACCCTCAGGCCAGGGACCCAGTACTTC.

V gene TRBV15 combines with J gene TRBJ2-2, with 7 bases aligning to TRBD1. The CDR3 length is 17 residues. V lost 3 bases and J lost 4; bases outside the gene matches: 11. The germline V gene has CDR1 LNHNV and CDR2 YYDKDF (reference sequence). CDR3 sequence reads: CATSRDPRDRSTGELFF. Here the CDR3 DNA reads TGTGCCACCAGCAGGGACCCCAGGGACAGATCCACCGGGGAGCTGTTTTTT.

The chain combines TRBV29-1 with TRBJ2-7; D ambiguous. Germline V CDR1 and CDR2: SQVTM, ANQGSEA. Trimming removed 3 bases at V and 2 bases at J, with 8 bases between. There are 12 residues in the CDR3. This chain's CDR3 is CSVEASTYEQYF. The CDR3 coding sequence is TGCAGCGTTGAGGCTTCCACCTACGAGCAGTACTTC.

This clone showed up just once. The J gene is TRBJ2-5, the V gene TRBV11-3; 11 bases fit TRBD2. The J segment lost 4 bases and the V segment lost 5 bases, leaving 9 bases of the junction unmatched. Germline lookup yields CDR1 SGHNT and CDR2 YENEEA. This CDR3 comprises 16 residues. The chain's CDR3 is CASSPSLAGGPETQYF. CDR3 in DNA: TGTGCCAGCAGCCCCAGTCTAGCGGGAGGTCCAGAGACCCAGTACTTC.

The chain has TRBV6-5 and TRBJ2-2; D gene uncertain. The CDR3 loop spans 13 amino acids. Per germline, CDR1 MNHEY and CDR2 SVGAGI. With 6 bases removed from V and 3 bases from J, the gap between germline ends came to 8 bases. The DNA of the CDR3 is TGTGCCAGCAGCCTGACATACACCGGGGAGCTGTTTTTT. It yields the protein CASSLTYTGELFF.

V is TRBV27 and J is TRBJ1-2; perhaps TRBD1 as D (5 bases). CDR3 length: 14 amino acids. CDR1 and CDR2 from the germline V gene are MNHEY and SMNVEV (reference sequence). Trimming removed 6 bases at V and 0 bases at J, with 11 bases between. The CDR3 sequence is CASSPRDTNYGYTF. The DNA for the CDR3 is TGTGCCAGCAGCCCCAGGGATACTAACTATGGCTACACCTTC.

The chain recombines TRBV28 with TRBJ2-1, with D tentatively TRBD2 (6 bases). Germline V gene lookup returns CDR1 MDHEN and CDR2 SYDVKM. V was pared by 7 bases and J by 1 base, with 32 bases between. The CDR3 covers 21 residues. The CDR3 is CASNPLGVRAAGSPSYNEQFF. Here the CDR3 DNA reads TGTGCCAGCAACCCCCTCGGTGTCAGGGCTGCCGGGAGCCCTTCCTACAATGAGCAGTTCTTC.

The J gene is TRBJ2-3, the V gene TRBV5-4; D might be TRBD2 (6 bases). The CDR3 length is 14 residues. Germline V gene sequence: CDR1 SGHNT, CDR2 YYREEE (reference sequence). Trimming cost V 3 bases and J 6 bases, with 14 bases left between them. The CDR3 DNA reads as TGTGCCAGCAGCTGGGGTGGAGGGCCGGATACGCAGTATTTT. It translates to CASSWGGGPDTQYF.

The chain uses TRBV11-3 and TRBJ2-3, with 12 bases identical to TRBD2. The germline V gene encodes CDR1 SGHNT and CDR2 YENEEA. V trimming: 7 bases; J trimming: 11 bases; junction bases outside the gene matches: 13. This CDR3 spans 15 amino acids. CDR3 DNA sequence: TGTGCCAGCACCCAGGGACTAGCGGGTGCCGAGGAGCAGTATTTT. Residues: CASTQGLAGAEEQYF.